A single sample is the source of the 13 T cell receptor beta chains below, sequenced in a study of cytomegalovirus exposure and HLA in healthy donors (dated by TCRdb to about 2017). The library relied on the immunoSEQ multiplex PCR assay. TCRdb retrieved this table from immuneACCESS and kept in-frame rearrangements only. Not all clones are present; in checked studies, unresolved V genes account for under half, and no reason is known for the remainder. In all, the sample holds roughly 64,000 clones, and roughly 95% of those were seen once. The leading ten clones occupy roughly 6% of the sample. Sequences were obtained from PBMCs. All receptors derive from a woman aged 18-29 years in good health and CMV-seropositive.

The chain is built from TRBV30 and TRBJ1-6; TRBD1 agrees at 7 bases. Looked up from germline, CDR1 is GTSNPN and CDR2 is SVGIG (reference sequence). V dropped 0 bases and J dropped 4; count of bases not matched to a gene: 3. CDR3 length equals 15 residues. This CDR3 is CAWSVRDRYNSPLHF. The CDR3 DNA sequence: TGTGCCTGGAGTGTCCGGGACAGATATAATTCACCCCTCCACTTT. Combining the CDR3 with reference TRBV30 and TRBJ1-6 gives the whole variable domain SQTIHQWPATLVQPVGSPLSLECTVEGTSNPNLYWYRQAAGRGLQLLFYSVGIGQISSEVPQNLSASRPQDRQFILSSKKLLLSDSGFYLCAWSVRDRYNSPLHFGNGTRLTVT.

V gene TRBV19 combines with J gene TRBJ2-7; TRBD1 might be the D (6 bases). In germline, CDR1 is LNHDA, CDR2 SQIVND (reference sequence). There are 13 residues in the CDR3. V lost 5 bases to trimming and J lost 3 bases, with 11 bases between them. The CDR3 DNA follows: TGTGCCAGTAGTGCAGGGGATCGCTACGAGCAGTACTTC. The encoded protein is CASSAGDRYEQYF.

The CDR3 here is CASSVEGTVNTEAFF. As DNA, the CDR3 is TGTGCCAGCAGCGTAGAGGGGACAGTGAACACTGAAGCTTTCTTT. This chain uses TRBV9 with TRBJ1-1, with 7 nucleotides matching TRBD1. The CDR3 spans 15 residues. V lost 0 bases, J lost 0 bases, and 2 bases stayed unmatched. Germline V gene data show CDR1 as SGDLS and CDR2 as YYNGEE.

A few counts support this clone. The DNA for the CDR3 is TGTGCCAGCAGTTTCCTCCCCGACAGGGGGCTAAAAGGCTACACCTTC. It specifies CASSFLPDRGLKGYTF. V gene TRBV27 combines with J gene TRBJ1-2; TRBD1 agrees at 10 bases. Germline loops: CDR1 MNHEY, CDR2 SMNVEV (reference sequence). The CDR3 is 16 residues long. The ends lost 3 bases at V and 8 bases at J; junction bases unmatched: 12.

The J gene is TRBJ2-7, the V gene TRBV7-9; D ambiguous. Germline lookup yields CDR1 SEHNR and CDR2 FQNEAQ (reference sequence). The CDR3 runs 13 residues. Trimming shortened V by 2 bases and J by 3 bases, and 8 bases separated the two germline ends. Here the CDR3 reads CASSLRSGYEQYF. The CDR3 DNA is TGTGCCAGCAGCTTAAGATCGGGCTACGAGCAGTACTTC.

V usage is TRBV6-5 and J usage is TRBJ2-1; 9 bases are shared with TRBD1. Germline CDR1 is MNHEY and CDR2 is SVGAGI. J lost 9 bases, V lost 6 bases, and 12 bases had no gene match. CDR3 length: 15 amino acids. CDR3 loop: CASSKRQGGTSEQFF. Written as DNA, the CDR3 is TGTGCCAGCAGCAAAAGACAGGGGGGAACAAGTGAGCAGTTCTTC.

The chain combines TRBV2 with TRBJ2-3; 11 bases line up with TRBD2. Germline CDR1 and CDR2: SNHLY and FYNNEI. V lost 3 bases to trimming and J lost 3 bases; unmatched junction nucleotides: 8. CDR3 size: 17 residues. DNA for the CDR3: TGTGCCAGCAGTGAGAGGGACCTAGCGGGAGGAACAGATACGCAGTATTTT. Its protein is CASSERDLAGGTDTQYF.

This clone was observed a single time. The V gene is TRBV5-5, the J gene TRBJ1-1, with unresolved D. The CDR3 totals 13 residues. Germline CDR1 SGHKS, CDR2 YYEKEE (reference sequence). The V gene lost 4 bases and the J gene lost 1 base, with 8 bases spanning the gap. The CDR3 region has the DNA TGTGCCAGCAGCCTGGTGGCGAACACTGAAGCTTTCTTT. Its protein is CASSLVANTEAFF. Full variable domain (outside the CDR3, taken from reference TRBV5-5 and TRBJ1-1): DAGVTQSPTHLIKTRGQQVTLRCSPISGHKSVSWYQQVLGQGPQFIFQYYEKEERGRGNFPDRFSARQFPNYSSELNVNALLLGDSALYLCASSLVANTEAFFGQGTRLTVV.

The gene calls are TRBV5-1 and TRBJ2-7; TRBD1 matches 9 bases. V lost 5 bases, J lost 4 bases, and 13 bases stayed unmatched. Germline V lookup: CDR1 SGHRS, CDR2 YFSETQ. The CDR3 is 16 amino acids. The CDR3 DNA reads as TGCGCCAGCAGACCTTCGAAAGGACAGGGGCTTTACGAGCAGTACTTC. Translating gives CASRPSKGQGLYEQYF.

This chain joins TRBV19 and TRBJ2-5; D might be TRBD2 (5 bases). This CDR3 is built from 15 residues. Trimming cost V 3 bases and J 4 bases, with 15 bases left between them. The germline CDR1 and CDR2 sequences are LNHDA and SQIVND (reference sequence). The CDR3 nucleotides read TGTGCCAGTAGTATCTCCGCCCAGGCGGGAGAGACCCAGTACTTC. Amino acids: CASSISAQAGETQYF.

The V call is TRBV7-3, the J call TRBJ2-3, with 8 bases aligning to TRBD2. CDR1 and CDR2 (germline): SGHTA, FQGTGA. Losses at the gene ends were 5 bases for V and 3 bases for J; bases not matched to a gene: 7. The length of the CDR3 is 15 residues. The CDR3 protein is CASSEQRGRTDTQYF. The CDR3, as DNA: TGTGCCAGCAGCGAGCAGCGGGGGAGGACAGATACGCAGTATTTT.

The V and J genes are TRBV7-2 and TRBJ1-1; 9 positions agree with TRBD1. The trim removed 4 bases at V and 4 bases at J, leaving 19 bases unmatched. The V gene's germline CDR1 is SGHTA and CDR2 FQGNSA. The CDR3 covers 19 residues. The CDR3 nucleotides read TGTGCCAGCAGCTCGAACTACAAAAACAGGGGGCGAGTCTTCACTGAAGCTTTCTTT. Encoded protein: CASSSNYKNRGRVFTEAFF.

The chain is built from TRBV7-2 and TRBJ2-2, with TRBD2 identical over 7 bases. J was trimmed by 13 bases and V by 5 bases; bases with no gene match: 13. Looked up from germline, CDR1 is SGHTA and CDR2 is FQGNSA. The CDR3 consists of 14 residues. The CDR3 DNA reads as TGTGCCAGCAGCCCAGAGGGCCAGCGGGGTGGGCTGTTTTTT. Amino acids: CASSPEGQRGGLFF.